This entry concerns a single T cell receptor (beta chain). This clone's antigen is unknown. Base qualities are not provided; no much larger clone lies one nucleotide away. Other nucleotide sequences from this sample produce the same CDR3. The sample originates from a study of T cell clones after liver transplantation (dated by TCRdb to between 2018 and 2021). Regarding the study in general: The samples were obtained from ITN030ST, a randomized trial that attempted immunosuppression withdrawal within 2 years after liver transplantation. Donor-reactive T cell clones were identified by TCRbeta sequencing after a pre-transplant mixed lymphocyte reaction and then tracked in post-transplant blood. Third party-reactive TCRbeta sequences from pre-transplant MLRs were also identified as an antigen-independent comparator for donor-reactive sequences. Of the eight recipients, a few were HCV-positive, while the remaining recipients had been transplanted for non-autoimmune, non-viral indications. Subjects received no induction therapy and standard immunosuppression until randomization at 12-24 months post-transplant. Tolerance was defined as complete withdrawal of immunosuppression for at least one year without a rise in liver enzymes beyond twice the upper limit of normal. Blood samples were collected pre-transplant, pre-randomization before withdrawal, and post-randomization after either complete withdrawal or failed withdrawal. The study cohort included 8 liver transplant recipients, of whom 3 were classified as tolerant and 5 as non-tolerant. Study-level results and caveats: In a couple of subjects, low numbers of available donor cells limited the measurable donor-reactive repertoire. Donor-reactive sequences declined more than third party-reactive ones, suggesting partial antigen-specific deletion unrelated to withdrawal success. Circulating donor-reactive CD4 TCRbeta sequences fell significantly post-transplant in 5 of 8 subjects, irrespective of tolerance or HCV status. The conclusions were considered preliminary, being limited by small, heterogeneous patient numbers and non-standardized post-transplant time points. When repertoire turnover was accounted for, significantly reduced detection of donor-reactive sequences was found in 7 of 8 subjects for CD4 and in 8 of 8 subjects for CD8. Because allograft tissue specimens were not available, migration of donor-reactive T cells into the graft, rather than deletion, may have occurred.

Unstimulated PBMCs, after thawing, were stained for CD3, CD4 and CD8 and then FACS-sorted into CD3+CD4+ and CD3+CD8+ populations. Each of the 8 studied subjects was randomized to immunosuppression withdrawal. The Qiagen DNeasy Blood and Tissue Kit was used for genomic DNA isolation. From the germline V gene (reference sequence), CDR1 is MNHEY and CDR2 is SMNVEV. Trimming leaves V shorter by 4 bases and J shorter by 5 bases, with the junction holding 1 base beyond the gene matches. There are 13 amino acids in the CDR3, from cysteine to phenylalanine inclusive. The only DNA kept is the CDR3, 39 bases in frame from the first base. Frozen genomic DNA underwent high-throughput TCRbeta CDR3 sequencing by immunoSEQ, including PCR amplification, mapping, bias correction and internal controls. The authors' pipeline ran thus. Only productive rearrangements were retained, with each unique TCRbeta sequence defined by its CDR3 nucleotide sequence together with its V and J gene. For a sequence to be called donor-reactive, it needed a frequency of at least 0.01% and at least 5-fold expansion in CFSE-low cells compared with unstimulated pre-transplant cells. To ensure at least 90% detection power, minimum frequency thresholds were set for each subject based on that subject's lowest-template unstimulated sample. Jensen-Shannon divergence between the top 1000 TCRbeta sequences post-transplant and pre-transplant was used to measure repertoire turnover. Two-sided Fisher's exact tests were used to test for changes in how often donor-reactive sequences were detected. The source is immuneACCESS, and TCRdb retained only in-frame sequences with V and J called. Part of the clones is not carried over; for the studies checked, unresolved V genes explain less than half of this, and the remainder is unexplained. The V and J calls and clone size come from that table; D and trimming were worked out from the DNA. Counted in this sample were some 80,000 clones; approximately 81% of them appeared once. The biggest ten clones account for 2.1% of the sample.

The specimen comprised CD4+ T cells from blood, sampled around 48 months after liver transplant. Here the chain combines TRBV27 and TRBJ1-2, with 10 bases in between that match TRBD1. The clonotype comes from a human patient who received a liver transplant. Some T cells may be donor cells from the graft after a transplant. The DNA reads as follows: TGTGCCAGCAGTTCGGGACAGGGGTATGGCTACACCTTC. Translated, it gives CASSSGQGYGYTF.